Described below is a single T cell receptor beta chain sequence and its context. No antigen is known for it. The diagnostic basis comprised clinical symptoms, serum thyroxine and TRAb, thyroid ultrasound and orbital computed tomography. This sample stems from a study of T cells in Graves' hyperthyroidism and ophthalmopathy. Study in general: Peripheral blood was collected at initial diagnosis, before any treatment.

The CDR3 is 13 amino acids. Germline V gene sequence: CDR1 SGHAT, CDR2 FQNNGV. V was pared by 3 bases and J by 4 bases, with 9 bases between. Amplification targeted TCR beta CDR3 regions from RNA transcripts. The TCR CDR3 first-round RT-PCR relied on the HTBI primer set. TCRdb used MiXCR to reprocess the multiplex PCR reads, holding one entry per CDR3 protein. Of about 340,000 distinct CDR3 sequences in the sample, about 20% are singletons; the top ten hold 45% to 50%. Whole-study findings and limits: The model anticipated ophthalmopathy a median approximately 6.7 months pre-onset. Most clonotypes expanded in the thyroid (above 0.001) were also present in blood.

The sequencing sample was made of blood. The V call is TRBV11-2, the J call TRBJ2-5; no clear D gene. The receptor's source is a woman between 50 and 59 years old with Graves' hyperthyroidism. Here the CDR3 DNA reads TGTGCCAGCAGCTTGATGACGGGAGAGACCCAGTACTTC. As protein: CASSLMTGETQYF.